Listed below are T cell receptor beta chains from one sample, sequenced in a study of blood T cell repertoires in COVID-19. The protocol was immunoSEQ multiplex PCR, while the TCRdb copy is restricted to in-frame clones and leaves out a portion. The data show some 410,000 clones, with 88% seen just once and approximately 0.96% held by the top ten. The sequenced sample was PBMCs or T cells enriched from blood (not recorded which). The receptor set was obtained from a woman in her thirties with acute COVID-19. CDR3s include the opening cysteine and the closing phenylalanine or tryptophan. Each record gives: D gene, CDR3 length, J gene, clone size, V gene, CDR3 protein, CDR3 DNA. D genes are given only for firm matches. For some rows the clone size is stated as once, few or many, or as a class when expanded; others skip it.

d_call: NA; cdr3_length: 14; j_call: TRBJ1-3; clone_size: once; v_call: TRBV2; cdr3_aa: CASSERDTGNTIYF; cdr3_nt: TGTGCCAGCAGTGAAAGGGACACTGGAAACACCATATATTTT
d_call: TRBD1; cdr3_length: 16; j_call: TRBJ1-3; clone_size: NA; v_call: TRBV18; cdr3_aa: CASSPTGGSLGNTIYF; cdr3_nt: TGTGCCAGCTCACCCACAGGGGGTTCCCTAGGAAACACCATATATTTT
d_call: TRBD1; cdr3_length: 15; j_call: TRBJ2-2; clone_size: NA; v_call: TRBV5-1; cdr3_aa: CASSYGTGGAGELFF; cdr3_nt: TGCGCCAGCAGCTATGGGACAGGGGGGGCCGGGGAGCTGTTTTTT
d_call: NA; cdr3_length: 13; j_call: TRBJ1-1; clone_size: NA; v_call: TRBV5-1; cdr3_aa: CASSLATGPEAFF; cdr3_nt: TGCGCCAGCAGCTTGGCAACAGGGCCTGAAGCTTTCTTT
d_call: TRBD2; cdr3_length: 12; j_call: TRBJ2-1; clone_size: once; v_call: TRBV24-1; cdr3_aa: CATSDGRDEQFF; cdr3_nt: TGTGCCACCAGTGACGGGAGGGATGAGCAGTTCTTC
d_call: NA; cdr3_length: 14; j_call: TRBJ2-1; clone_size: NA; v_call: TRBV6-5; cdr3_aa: CASSYRPGGNEQFF; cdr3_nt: TGTGCCAGCAGTTACCGACCAGGGGGGAATGAGCAGTTCTTC
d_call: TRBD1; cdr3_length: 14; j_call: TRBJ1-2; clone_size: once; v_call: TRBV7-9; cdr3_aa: CASSLVWDSDGYTF; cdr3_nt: TGTGCCAGCAGCTTAGTGTGGGACAGTGATGGCTACACCTTC
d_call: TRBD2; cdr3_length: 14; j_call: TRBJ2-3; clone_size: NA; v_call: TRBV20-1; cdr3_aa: CSASASGGTDTQYF; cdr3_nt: TGCAGTGCTAGTGCTAGCGGGGGCACAGATACGCAGTATTTT
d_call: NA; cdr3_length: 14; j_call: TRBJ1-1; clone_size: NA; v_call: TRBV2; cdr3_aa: CASRPGTTDTEAFF; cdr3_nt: TGTGCCAGCAGGCCCGGGACAACTGACACTGAAGCTTTCTTT
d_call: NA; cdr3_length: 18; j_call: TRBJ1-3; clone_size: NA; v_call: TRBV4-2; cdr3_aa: CASSQVPQGSYSGNTIYF; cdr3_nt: TGTGCCAGCAGCCAAGTGCCTCAGGGGTCCTACTCTGGAAACACCATATATTTT
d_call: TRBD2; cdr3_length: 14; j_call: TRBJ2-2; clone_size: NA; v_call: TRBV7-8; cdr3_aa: CASKGLAITGELFF; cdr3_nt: TGTGCCAGTAAGGGACTAGCTATCACCGGGGAGCTGTTTTTT
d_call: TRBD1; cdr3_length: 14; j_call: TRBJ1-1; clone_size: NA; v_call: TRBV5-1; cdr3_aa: CASSGQGGNTEAFF; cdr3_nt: TGCGCCAGCAGCGGACAGGGGGGGAACACTGAAGCTTTCTTT
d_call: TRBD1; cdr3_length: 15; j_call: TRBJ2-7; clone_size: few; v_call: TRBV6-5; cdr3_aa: CASRDRNKNANEQYF; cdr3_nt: TGTGCCAGCCGGGACAGGAACAAGAATGCTAACGAGCAGTACTTC
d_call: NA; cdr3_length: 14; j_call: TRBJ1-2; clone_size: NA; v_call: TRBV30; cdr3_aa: CAWSTLGSGYGYTF; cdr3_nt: TGTGCCTGGAGTACTTTAGGTTCAGGCTATGGCTACACCTTC
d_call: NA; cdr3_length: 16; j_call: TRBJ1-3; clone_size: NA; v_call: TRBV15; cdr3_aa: CATSSRQVGAGNTIYF; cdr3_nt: TGTGCCACCAGCAGTCGACAGGTTGGCGCTGGAAACACCATATATTTT
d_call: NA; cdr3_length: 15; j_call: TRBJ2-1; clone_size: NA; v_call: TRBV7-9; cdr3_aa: CASSLGVGVYNEQFF; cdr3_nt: TGTGCCAGCAGCTTAGGAGTAGGGGTGTACAATGAGCAGTTCTTC
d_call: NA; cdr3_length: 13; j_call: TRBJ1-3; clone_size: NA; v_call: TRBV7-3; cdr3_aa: CASSPDSGNTIYF; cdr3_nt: TGTGCCAGCAGCCCGGACAGTGGAAACACCATATATTTT
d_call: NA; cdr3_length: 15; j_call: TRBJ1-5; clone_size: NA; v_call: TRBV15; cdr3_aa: CATSRKTGIGQPQHF; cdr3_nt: TGTGCCACCAGCAGGAAAACAGGCATCGGTCAGCCCCAGCATTTT
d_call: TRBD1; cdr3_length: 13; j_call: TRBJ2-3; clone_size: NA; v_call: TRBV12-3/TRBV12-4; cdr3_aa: CASSLDRVHTQYF; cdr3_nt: TGTGCCAGCAGTTTGGACAGGGTACATACGCAGTATTTT
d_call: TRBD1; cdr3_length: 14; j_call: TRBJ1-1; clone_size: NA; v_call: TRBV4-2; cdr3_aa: CASSQAGGGTEAFF; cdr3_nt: TGTGCCAGCAGCCAAGCAGGGGGCGGGACTGAAGCTTTCTTT
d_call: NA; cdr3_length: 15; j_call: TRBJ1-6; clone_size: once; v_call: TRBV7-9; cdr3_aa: CASSHGDTYNSPLHF; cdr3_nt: TGTGCCAGCAGCCACGGAGATACCTATAATTCACCCCTCCACTTT
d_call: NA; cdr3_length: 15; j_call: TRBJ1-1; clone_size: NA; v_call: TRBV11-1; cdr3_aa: CASSPLGQGKIEAFF; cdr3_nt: TGTGCCAGCAGCCCCCTGGGGCAGGGTAAGATTGAAGCTTTCTTT
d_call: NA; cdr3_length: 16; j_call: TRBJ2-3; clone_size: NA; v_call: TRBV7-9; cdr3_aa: CASSLASQGSTDTQYF; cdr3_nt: TGTGCCAGCAGCTTAGCATCACAGGGAAGCACAGATACGCAGTATTTT
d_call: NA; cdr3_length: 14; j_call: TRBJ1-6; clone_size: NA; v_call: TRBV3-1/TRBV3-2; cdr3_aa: CASNLRVGGSPLHF; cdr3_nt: TGTGCCAGCAACCTACGGGTTGGTGGATCACCCCTCCACTTT
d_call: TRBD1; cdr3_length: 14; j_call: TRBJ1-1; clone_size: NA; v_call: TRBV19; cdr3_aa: CAGFGDRVRTEAFF; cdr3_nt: TGTGCCGGTTTTGGGGACAGGGTACGCACTGAAGCTTTCTTT
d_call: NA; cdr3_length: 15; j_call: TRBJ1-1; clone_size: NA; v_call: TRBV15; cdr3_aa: CATSRLASGNTEAFF; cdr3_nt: TGTGCCACCAGCAGACTTGCCAGCGGGAACACTGAAGCTTTCTTT
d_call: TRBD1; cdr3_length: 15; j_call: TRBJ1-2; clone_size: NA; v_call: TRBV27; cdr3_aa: CASTSTKGQGQGYTF; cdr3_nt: TGTGCCAGCACCTCCACAAAGGGACAGGGGCAAGGCTACACCTTC
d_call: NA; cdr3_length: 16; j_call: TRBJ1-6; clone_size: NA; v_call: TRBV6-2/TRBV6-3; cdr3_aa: CASSYSPGAYNSPLHF; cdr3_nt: TGTGCCAGCAGTTACTCACCAGGGGCCTATAATTCACCCCTCCACTTT
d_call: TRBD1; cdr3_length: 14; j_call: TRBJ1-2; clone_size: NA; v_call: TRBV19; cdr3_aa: CASSIGDRDYGYTF; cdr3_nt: TGTGCCAGTAGTATAGGAGACAGGGACTATGGCTACACCTTC
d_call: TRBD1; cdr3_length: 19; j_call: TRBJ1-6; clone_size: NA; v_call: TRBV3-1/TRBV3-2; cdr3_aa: CASSSFGTGGAGYNSPLHF; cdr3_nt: TGTGCCAGCAGCAGCTTCGGGACAGGGGGCGCAGGCTATAATTCACCCCTCCACTTT
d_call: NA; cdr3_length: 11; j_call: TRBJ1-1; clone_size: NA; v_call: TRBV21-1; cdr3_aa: CARTRVREAFF; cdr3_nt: TGTGCCAGAACCAGGGTGAGAGAAGCTTTCTTT
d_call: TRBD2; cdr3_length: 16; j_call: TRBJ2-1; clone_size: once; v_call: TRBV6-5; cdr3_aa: CASSSEKRGNYNEQFF; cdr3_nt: TGTGCCAGCAGTTCCGAGAAGCGGGGGAATTACAATGAGCAGTTCTTC
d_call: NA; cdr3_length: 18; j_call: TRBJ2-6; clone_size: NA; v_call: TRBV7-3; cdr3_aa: CASSLMLSGDGGANVLTF; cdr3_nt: TGTGCCAGCAGCTTAATGTTGTCGGGGGACGGAGGGGCCAACGTCCTGACTTTC
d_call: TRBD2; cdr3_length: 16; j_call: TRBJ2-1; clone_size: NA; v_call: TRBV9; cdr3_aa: CASSHEAGGSYNEQFF; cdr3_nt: TGTGCCAGCAGCCATGAAGCGGGGGGTTCCTACAATGAGCAGTTCTTC
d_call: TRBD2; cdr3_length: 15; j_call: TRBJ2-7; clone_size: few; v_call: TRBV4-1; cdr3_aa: CASSQGLAGIYEQYF; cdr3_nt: TGCGCCAGCAGCCAAGGTCTAGCGGGGATCTACGAGCAGTACTTC
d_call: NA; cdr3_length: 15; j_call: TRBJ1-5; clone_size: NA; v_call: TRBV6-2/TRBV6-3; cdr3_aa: CASSYWGGMDQPQHF; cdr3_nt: TGTGCCAGCAGTTACTGGGGGGGTATGGATCAGCCCCAGCATTTT
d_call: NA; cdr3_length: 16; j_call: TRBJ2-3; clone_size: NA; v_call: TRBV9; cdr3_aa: CASSVFSERSTDTQYF; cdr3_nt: TGTGCCAGCAGCGTTTTTAGTGAGCGGTCCACAGATACGCAGTATTTT
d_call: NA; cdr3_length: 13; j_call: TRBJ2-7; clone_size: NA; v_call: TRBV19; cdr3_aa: CASALFDSYEQYF; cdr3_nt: TGTGCCAGTGCCCTCTTCGACAGCTACGAGCAGTACTTC
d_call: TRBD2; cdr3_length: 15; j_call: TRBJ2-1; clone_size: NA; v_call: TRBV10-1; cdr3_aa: CASSGRGGPYNEQFF; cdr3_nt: TGCGCCAGCAGTGGGCGCGGGGGGCCCTACAATGAGCAGTTCTTC
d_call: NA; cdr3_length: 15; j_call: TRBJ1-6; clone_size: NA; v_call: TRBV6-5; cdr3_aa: CASSSPGLYNSPLHF; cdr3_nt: TGTGCCAGCAGTTCCCCGGGACTCTATAATTCACCCCTCCACTTT
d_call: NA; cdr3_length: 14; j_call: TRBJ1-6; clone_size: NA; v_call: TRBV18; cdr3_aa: CASSREGLNSPLHF; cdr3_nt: TGTGCCAGCTCACGGGAGGGCCTGAATTCACCCCTCCACTTT
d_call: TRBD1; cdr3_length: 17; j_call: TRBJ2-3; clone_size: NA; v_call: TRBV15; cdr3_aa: CATSRRRQGRSTDTQYF; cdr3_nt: TGTGCCACCAGCAGACGCCGACAGGGGAGAAGCACAGATACGCAGTATTTT
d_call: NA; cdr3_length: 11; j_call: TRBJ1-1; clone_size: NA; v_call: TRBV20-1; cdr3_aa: CSADLNTEAFF; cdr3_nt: TGCAGTGCTGACTTGAACACTGAAGCTTTCTTT
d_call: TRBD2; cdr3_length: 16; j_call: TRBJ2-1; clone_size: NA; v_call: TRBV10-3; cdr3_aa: CAITPGLAGGRNEQFF; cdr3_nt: TGTGCCATCACCCCGGGACTAGCGGGGGGTCGCAATGAGCAGTTCTTC
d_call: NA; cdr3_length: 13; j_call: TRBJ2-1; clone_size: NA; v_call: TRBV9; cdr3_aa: CASSENTGKEQFF; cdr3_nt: TGTGCCAGCAGCGAAAATACAGGGAAGGAGCAGTTCTTC
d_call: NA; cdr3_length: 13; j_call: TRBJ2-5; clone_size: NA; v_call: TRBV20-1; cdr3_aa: CSASPRGWETQYF; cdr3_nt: TGCAGTGCTAGTCCCAGGGGTTGGGAGACCCAGTACTTC
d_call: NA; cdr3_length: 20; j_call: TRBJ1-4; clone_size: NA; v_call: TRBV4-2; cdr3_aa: CASSQVPGERHTATNEKLFF; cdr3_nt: TGTGCCAGCAGCCAAGTACCCGGGGAAAGACACACAGCAACTAATGAAAAACTGTTTTTT
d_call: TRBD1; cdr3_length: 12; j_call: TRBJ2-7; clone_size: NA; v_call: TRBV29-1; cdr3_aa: CSVVDRGYEQYF; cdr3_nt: TGCAGCGTGGTAGACAGGGGCTACGAGCAGTACTTC
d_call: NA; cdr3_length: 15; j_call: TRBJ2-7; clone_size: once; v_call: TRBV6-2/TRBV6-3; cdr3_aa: CASSDHGTLSYEQYF; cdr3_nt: TGTGCCAGCAGTGACCACGGGACACTCTCCTACGAGCAGTACTTC
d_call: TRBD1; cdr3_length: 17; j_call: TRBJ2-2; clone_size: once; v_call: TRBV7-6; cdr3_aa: CASSFPPGQGDTGELFF; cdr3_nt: TGTGCCAGCAGCTTCCCCCCGGGACAGGGGGACACCGGGGAGCTGTTTTTT